These T cell receptor beta chains were read from a single sample in a study of T-cell memory formation after mild COVID-19. MiXCR, applied by TCRdb to the 5' RACE reads, yields one record per CDR3 protein. The data contain 300,000 to 350,000 distinct CDR3 sequences, 12% to 15% of them singletons. The sequenced sample consisted of PBMCs or a T cell subset sorted from them (not recorded which). These receptors all come from a man younger than 35 who had mild COVID-19 (a few samples of this study predate the infection). Cell type and time point are not known. Both conserved end residues are part of each CDR3. A D gene is named only where the DNA matches it firmly.

v_call d_call cdr3_aa
TRBV6-5 NA CASLPAGKGSTEAFF
TRBV12-5 NA CASGRFEGETQYF
TRBV11-1 TRBD1 CASSSGQGGINQPQHF
TRBV7-8 TRBD1 CASSPMTGGINEQFF
TRBV4-3 TRBD1 CASSQPGQGVNEQFF
TRBV20-1 TRBD2 CSARDGGAYNEQFF
TRBV5-5 NA CASSLASGPVLYEQYF
TRBV7-2 TRBD1 CASSPGQGVGDTQYF
TRBV7-9 NA CASSSDASYGYTF
TRBV4-2 TRBD2 CASSQASGGVPLGANVLTF
TRBV6-1 NA CASNFERQNEQFF
TRBV27 NA CAAGTNTGELFF
TRBV6-1 NA CAGKTGMTNSPLHF
TRBV12-3/TRBV12-4 NA CASSLIAWRGPGGTGELFF
TRBV20-1 NA CSATHWGEETQYF
TRBV7-9 NA CASSFPGTREQETQYF
TRBV20-1 NA CSARKGAEGKPQHF